This T cell receptor beta chain originates from a study of T cells in Graves' hyperthyroidism and ophthalmopathy. The study's findings and limits: Onset of ophthalmopathy came a median 6.5 months after the model predicted it.

This clonotype appeared many times. Its target is not known. Each diagnosis was grounded in clinical symptoms, serum thyroxine and TRAb, thyroid ultrasound, and orbital computed tomography. Trimming removed 4 bases at V and 9 bases at J, with 16 bases between. Germline values: CDR1 MNHEY, CDR2 SMNVEV (reference sequence). The CDR3 covers 14 residues. There were TCR beta CDR3 regions amplified from RNA transcripts. The TCR CDR3 first-round RT-PCR relied on the HTBI primer set. TCRdb used MiXCR to reprocess the multiplex PCR reads, holding one entry per CDR3 protein. The data contain around 420,000 distinct CDR3 sequences, around a sixth of them singletons.

The sequence was collected from a woman between 18 and 29 years old with Graves' hyperthyroidism. Sequenced material: blood. This sequence joins TRBV27 and TRBJ2-1; D unresolved. The CDR3 loop is CASSYYILSGEQFF. Written as DNA, the CDR3 is TGTGCCAGCAGTTATTACATCCTCTCCGGTGAGCAGTTCTTC.